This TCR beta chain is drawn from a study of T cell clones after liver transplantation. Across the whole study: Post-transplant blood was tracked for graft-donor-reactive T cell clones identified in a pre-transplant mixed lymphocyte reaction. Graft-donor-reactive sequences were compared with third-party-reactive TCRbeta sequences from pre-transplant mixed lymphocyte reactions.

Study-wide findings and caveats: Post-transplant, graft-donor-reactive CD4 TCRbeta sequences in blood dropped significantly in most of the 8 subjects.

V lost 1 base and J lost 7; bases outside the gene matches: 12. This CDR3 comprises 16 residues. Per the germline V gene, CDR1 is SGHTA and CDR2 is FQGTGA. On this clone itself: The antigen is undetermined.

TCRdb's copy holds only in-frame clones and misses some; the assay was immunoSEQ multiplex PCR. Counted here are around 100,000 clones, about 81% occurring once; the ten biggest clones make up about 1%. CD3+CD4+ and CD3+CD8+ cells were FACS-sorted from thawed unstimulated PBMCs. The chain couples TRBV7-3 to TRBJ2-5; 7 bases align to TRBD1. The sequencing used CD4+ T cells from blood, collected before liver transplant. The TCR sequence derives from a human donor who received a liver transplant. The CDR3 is CASSLMPPGQDGTQYF. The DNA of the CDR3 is TGTGCCAGCAGCTTAATGCCCCCCGGACAGGATGGGACCCAGTACTTC.